This TCR beta chain was captured by sequencing in a study of blood T cell repertoires in COVID-19. Whole-study context: Acute-phase and convalescent COVID-19 samples originated in the United States, Italy and Spain.

This table comes from immunoSEQ multiplex PCR, and its TCRdb copy is limited to in-frame clones, with some not included. The sample includes more than 110,000 clones, 84% of them seen just once. Germline V gives CDR1 SGHRS, CDR2 YFSETQ. With 5 bases removed from V and 4 bases from J, the gap between germline ends came to 12 bases. CDR3 length: 13 residues. This chain joins TRBV5-1 and TRBJ1-1; a weak D match, TRBD1 (5 bases). The sample was peripheral blood. The source of this sequence is a woman of 80 years or more in a cohort sampled during active or convalescent COVID-19. The CDR3 here is CASRRGGTTEAFF. CDR3 nucleotide sequence: TGCGCCAGCAGAAGGGGCGGTACCACTGAAGCTTTCTTT.